This TCR beta chain is drawn from a study of blood T cell repertoires in COVID-19. Study at large: Material from acute and convalescent COVID-19 was sourced from the United States, Italy and Spain.

Produced via immunoSEQ multiplex PCR; TCRdb's table is partial and in-frame only. The repertoire includes about 240,000 clones, about 83% of them detected once, and less than 4% sits in the top ten. The cohort comprised adults aged 18 to 89 years residing in approximately 25 US areas. Participants reported their clinical history, and cohort assignment relied on those reports. Contact with a PCR-confirmed or clinician-diagnosed COVID-19 case occurred within 2 weeks of entry. The receptor was isolated from a woman aged 35 to 49 who had been exposed to COVID-19. The specimen was PBMCs or T cells enriched from blood (not recorded which).

The CDR3 here is CATSMHRSPDLTNEKLFF. The CDR3 DNA sequence: TGTGCCACCAGCATGCACAGGAGCCCAGACTTAACTAATGAAAAACTGTTTTTT. The chain links TRBV15 to TRBJ1-4; D is perhaps TRBD1 (5 bases). This CDR3 has 18 residues. V lost 4 bases to trimming and J lost 1 base, with 19 bases between them. Germline CDR1 and CDR2: LNHNV and YYDKDF (reference sequence).